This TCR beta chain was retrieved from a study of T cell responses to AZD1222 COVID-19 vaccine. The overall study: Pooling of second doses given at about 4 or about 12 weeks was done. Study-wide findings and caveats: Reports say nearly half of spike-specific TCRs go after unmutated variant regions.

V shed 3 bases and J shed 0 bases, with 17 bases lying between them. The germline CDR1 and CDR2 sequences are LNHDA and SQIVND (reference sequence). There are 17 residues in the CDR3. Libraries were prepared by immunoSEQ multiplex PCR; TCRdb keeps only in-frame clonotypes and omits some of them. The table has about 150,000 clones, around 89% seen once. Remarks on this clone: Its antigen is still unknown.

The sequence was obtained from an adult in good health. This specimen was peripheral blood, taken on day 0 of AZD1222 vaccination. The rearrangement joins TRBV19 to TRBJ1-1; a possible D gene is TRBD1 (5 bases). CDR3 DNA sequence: TGTGCCAGTAGTATGTTTAGGGGCCTGGGCGTGAACACTGAAGCTTTCTTT. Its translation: CASSMFRGLGVNTEAFF.